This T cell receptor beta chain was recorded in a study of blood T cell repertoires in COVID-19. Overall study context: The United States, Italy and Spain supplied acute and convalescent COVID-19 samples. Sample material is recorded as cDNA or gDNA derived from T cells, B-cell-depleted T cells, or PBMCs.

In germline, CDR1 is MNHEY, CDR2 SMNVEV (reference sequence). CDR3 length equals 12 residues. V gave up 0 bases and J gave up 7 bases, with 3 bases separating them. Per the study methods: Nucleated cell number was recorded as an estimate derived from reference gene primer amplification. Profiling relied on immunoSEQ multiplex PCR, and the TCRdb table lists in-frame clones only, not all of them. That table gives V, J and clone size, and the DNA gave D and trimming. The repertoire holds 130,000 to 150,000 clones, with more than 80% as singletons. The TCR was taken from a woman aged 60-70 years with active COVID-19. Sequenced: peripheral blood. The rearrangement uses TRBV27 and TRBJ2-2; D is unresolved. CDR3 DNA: TGTGCCAGCAGTTTATCCGGCGGGGAGCTGTTTTTT. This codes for CASSLSGGELFF.